This TCR beta chain was retrieved from a study of blood T cell repertoires in COVID-19. Study as a whole: Some COVID-19 samples were acute and others convalescent; all came from the United States, Italy and Spain.

In the original workflow: For nucleated cells, counts were estimated from reference gene primer amplification. Clones were read by immunoSEQ multiplex PCR, and TCRdb kept only the in-frame ones, dropping some. That table gives V, J and clone size, and the DNA gave D and trimming. The sample contains about 180,000 clones, approximately 86% of which appear only once. Trimming cost V 5 bases and J 7 bases; bases outside gene matches: 4. Per germline, CDR1 SEHNR and CDR2 FQNEAQ (reference sequence). The CDR3 loop spans 12 amino acids. This chain connects TRBV7-9 to TRBJ1-1, with 7 bases identical to TRBD1. This clonotype was obtained from a man aged 55 to 70 with COVID-19, enrolled during active disease. Sample: peripheral blood. Here the CDR3 reads CASSRDSLEAFF. The CDR3, as DNA: TGTGCCAGCAGCCGGGACAGCCTTGAAGCTTTCTTT.